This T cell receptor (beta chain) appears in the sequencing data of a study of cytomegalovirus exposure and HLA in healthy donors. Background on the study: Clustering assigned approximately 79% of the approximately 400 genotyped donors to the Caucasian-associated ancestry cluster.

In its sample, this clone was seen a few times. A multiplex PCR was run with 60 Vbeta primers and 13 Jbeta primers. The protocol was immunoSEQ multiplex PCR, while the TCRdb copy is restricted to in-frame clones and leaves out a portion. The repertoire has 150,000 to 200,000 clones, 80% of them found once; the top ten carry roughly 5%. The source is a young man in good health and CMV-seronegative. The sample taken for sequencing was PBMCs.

The CDR3 is CASSQVGEGHEKLFF. The CDR3 nucleotides read TGCGCCAGCAGCCAAGTTGGGGAGGGGCACGAAAAACTGTTTTTT. This sequence joins TRBV4-3 and TRBJ1-4; a possible D gene is TRBD1 (5 bases). The length of the CDR3 is 15 residues. V lost 1 base and J lost 8, with 14 bases in between. The germline V gene encodes CDR1 LGHNA and CDR2 YSLEER.